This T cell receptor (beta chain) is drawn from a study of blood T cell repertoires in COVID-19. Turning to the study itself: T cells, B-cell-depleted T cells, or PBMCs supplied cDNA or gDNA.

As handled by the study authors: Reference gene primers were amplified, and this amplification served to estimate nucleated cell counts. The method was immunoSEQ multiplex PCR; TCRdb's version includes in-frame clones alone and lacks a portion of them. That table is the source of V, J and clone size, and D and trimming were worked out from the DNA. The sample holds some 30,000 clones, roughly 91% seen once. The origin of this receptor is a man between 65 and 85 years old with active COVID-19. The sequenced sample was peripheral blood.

The CDR3 coding sequence is TGTGCCAGCAGTTCGGGACTAGCGGGTACCGGGGAGCTGTTTTTT. Protein: CASSSGLAGTGELFF. This rearrangement joins TRBV6-5 to TRBJ2-2; 12 positions agree with TRBD2. From germline, CDR1 is MNHEY and CDR2 SVGAGI. The CDR3 runs 15 residues. Trimming took 4 bases from V and 5 from J; bases not matched to a gene: 2.